The clone carrying this T cell receptor (beta chain) was recorded at least ten times. The data are from a study of T cells in Graves' hyperthyroidism and ophthalmopathy. The V gene lost 0 bases and the J gene lost 2 bases, with 12 bases spanning the gap. This CDR3 is 15 amino acids long. The germline gives CDR1 DFQATT, CDR2 SNEGSKA (reference sequence). The TCR beta CDR3 regions underwent amplification using RNA transcripts as the source. The TCR CDR3 was amplified in a first-round RT-PCR using the HTBI primer set. TCRdb reprocessed the multiplex PCR reads with MiXCR, giving one entry per CDR3 protein. The top ten clones hold around 30% of a sample with about 400,000 distinct CDR3 sequences, over 13% of them seen once.

Material: blood. The genes are TRBV20-1 and TRBJ2-3; no clear D gene. This clonotype was obtained from a man between 45 and 60 years old with Graves' ophthalmopathy. The CDR3 DNA follows: TGCAGTGCTAGAGAATATAGGGCTAACACAGATACGCAGTATTTT. This codes for CSAREYRANTDTQYF.